The rows below give T cell receptor beta chains drawn from one sample of a study of CD8+ T cells in alopecia areata. The method was immunoSEQ multiplex PCR; TCRdb's version includes in-frame clones alone and lacks a portion of them. The sample lists 170,000 or so clones, just under 60% seen once, with roughly 15% in the top ten. The specimen was CD4+ T cells sorted from blood, collected at week 0. Receptor source: a human donor with alopecia areata. Both conserved end residues are part of each CDR3. The D gene is left open where the match is weak. Clone size is given for some rows only: seen once, a few or many times, or a class if the clone is expanded.

d_call: .
j_call: TRBJ2-1
cdr3_length: 12
clone_size: .
v_call: TRBV11-3
cdr3_aa: CASSSQRGEQFF
cdr3_nt: TGTGCCAGCAGCTCCCAGAGAGGTGAGCAGTTCTTC

d_call: TRBD1
j_call: TRBJ2-1
cdr3_length: 13
clone_size: once
v_call: TRBV2
cdr3_aa: CASRDRFYNEQFF
cdr3_nt: TGTGCCAGCCGGGACAGGTTCTACAATGAGCAGTTCTTC

d_call: .
j_call: TRBJ2-5
cdr3_length: 13
clone_size: .
v_call: TRBV5-1
cdr3_aa: CASSLGFGETQYF
cdr3_nt: TGCGCCAGCAGCTTGGGATTTGGAGAGACCCAGTACTTC

d_call: .
j_call: TRBJ2-3
cdr3_length: 11
clone_size: .
v_call: TRBV29-1
cdr3_aa: CSVSSTDTQYF
cdr3_nt: TGCAGCGTTTCGAGCACAGATACGCAGTATTTT

d_call: TRBD2
j_call: TRBJ2-2
cdr3_length: 15
clone_size: .
v_call: TRBV6-5
cdr3_aa: CASSSSGGSTGELFF
cdr3_nt: TGTGCCAGCAGTTCCAGCGGGGGCTCCACCGGGGAGCTGTTTTTT

d_call: .
j_call: TRBJ2-1
cdr3_length: 14
clone_size: few
v_call: TRBV5-6
cdr3_aa: CASSLTGFYNEQFF
cdr3_nt: TGTGCCAGCAGCTTGACAGGGTTCTACAATGAGCAGTTCTTC

d_call: .
j_call: TRBJ1-4
cdr3_length: 17
clone_size: .
v_call: TRBV2
cdr3_aa: CASTSRGRVATNEKLFF
cdr3_nt: TGTGCCAGCACCTCCCGGGGAAGGGTTGCAACTAATGAAAAACTGTTTTTT

d_call: TRBD1
j_call: TRBJ1-2
cdr3_length: 14
clone_size: .
v_call: TRBV5-1
cdr3_aa: CASSLGTGGIGYTF
cdr3_nt: TGCGCCAGCAGCTTGGGGACAGGGGGCATTGGCTACACCTTC

d_call: .
j_call: TRBJ2-7
cdr3_length: 16
clone_size: few
v_call: TRBV5-6
cdr3_aa: CASSSPRDGGSYEQYF
cdr3_nt: TGTGCCAGCAGCTCGCCACGGGACGGGGGATCCTACGAGCAGTACTTC

d_call: .
j_call: TRBJ1-3
cdr3_length: 17
clone_size: few
v_call: TRBV18
cdr3_aa: CASSPTRPGHGGNTIYF
cdr3_nt: TGTGCCAGCTCACCAACGCGCCCAGGACACGGAGGAAACACCATATATTTT

d_call: .
j_call: TRBJ2-5
cdr3_length: 14
clone_size: .
v_call: TRBV5-1
cdr3_aa: CASSLVGDQETQYF
cdr3_nt: TGCGCCAGCAGCTTGGTGGGAGATCAAGAGACCCAGTACTTC

d_call: .
j_call: TRBJ1-2
cdr3_length: 14
clone_size: .
v_call: TRBV12-5
cdr3_aa: CASGLNGQNYGYTF
cdr3_nt: TGTGCTAGTGGTCTCAATGGACAGAACTATGGCTACACCTTC

d_call: .
j_call: TRBJ2-5
cdr3_length: 14
clone_size: few
v_call: TRBV28
cdr3_aa: CASSAGPSGETQYF
cdr3_nt: TGTGCCAGCAGTGCCGGACCGAGTGGGGAGACCCAGTACTTC

d_call: .
j_call: TRBJ2-5
cdr3_length: 14
clone_size: .
v_call: TRBV25-1
cdr3_aa: CASSESASLATQYF
cdr3_nt: TGTGCCAGCAGTGAATCGGCTAGCTTGGCGACCCAGTACTTC

d_call: .
j_call: TRBJ1-2
cdr3_length: 13
clone_size: few
v_call: TRBV7-9
cdr3_aa: CASSLSQDYGYTF
cdr3_nt: TGTGCCAGCAGCTTATCGCAGGACTATGGCTACACCTTC

d_call: .
j_call: TRBJ1-1
cdr3_length: 13
clone_size: .
v_call: TRBV29-1
cdr3_aa: CSVESTAGTEAFF
cdr3_nt: TGCAGCGTTGAAAGCACGGCGGGCACTGAAGCTTTCTTT

d_call: TRBD1
j_call: TRBJ1-5
cdr3_length: 13
clone_size: .
v_call: TRBV29-1
cdr3_aa: CSVTTGGNQPQHF
cdr3_nt: TGCAGCGTTACGACAGGGGGGAATCAGCCCCAGCATTTT

d_call: TRBD2
j_call: TRBJ2-1
cdr3_length: 15
clone_size: .
v_call: TRBV2
cdr3_aa: CASSVGGGSYNEQFF
cdr3_nt: TGTGCCAGCAGTGTCGGCGGGGGCTCCTACAATGAGCAGTTCTTC

d_call: TRBD2
j_call: TRBJ2-7
cdr3_length: 14
clone_size: .
v_call: TRBV9
cdr3_aa: CASSGAGGEYEQYF
cdr3_nt: TGTGCCAGCAGCGGAGCGGGGGGGGAATACGAGCAGTACTTC

d_call: .
j_call: TRBJ1-6
cdr3_length: 17
clone_size: .
v_call: TRBV27
cdr3_aa: CASSLDPTGIVNSPLHF
cdr3_nt: TGTGCCAGCAGTTTAGACCCAACAGGGATAGTTAATTCACCCCTCCACTTT

d_call: .
j_call: TRBJ1-2
cdr3_length: 14
clone_size: once
v_call: TRBV18
cdr3_aa: CASSTYLDGAGYTF
cdr3_nt: TGTGCCAGCTCAACGTACCTGGACGGGGCTGGCTACACCTTC

d_call: TRBD1
j_call: TRBJ2-7
cdr3_length: 15
clone_size: .
v_call: TRBV27
cdr3_aa: CASSPRDRGTYEQYF
cdr3_nt: TGTGCCAGCAGCCCCCGGGACAGGGGGACCTACGAGCAGTACTTC

d_call: .
j_call: TRBJ2-2
cdr3_length: 18
clone_size: .
v_call: TRBV4-1
cdr3_aa: CASSPTQQGGMATGELFF
cdr3_nt: TGCGCCAGCAGCCCCACTCAGCAGGGAGGTATGGCCACCGGGGAGCTGTTTTTT

d_call: TRBD2
j_call: TRBJ2-1
cdr3_length: 12
clone_size: .
v_call: TRBV29-1
cdr3_aa: CSVVGLAGMKFF
cdr3_nt: TGCAGCGTCGTCGGACTAGCGGGGATGAAGTTCTTC

d_call: .
j_call: TRBJ2-7
cdr3_length: 14
clone_size: .
v_call: TRBV29-1
cdr3_aa: CSVRDERGSYEQYF
cdr3_nt: TGCAGCGTCCGGGACGAGAGAGGTTCCTACGAGCAGTACTTC

d_call: .
j_call: TRBJ1-4
cdr3_length: 15
clone_size: .
v_call: TRBV5-6
cdr3_aa: CASSRDFADREKLFF
cdr3_nt: TGTGCCAGCAGCCGTGATTTTGCGGATCGGGAAAAACTGTTTTTT

d_call: TRBD1
j_call: TRBJ1-1
cdr3_length: 14
clone_size: .
v_call: TRBV5-1
cdr3_aa: CASSTGTGDTEAFF
cdr3_nt: TGCGCCAGCAGCACCGGGACAGGGGACACTGAAGCTTTCTTT

d_call: .
j_call: TRBJ1-1
cdr3_length: 14
clone_size: few
v_call: TRBV14
cdr3_aa: CASSQGNLNTEAFF
cdr3_nt: TGTGCCAGCAGCCAAGGTAATCTGAACACTGAAGCTTTCTTT

d_call: .
j_call: TRBJ2-5
cdr3_length: 13
clone_size: few
v_call: TRBV7-9
cdr3_aa: CASSLGDWETQYF
cdr3_nt: TGTGCCAGCAGCTTAGGGGATTGGGAGACCCAGTACTTC

d_call: .
j_call: TRBJ1-2
cdr3_length: 13
clone_size: .
v_call: TRBV6-5
cdr3_aa: CAATAGNYYGYTF
cdr3_nt: TGTGCCGCCACAGCGGGGAACTACTATGGCTACACCTTC

d_call: .
j_call: TRBJ1-2
cdr3_length: 13
clone_size: .
v_call: TRBV6-1
cdr3_aa: CASSEADPYGYTF
cdr3_nt: TGTGCCAGCAGCGAGGCTGATCCCTATGGCTACACCTTC

d_call: TRBD1
j_call: TRBJ2-1
cdr3_length: 14
clone_size: .
v_call: TRBV2
cdr3_aa: CATLPGTGGNEQFF
cdr3_nt: TGTGCCACCCTTCCCGGGACAGGGGGAAATGAGCAGTTCTTC

d_call: .
j_call: TRBJ1-2
cdr3_length: 14
clone_size: .
v_call: TRBV10-2
cdr3_aa: CASSAGQTHYGYTF
cdr3_nt: TGCGCCAGCAGTGCCGGACAGACTCACTATGGCTACACCTTC